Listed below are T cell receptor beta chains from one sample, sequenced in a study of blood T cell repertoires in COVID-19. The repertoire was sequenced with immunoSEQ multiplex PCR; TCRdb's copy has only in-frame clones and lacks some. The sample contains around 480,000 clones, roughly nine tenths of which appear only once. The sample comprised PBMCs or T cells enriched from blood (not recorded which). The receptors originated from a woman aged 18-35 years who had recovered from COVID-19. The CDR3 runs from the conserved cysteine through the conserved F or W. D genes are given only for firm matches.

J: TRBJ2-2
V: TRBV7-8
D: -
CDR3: CASIAPGIAGELFF

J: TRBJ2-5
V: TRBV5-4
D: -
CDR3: CASTRGVVTETQYF

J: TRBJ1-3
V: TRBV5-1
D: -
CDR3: CASSLGPSGNTIYF

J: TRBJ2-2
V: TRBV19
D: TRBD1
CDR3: CATHSGGADTGELFF

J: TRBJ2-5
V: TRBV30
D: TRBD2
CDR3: CAWSVTPWASGGVETQYF

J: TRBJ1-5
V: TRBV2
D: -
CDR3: CASTPESNQPQHF

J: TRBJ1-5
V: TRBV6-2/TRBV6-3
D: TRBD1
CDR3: CASSYGPRGRNQPQHF

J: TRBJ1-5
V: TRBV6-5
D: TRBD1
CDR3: CASSQTGAGNQPQHF

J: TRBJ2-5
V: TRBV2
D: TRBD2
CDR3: CASSGTSGGETQYF

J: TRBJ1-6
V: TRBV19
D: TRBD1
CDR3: CASSRTGDSPLHF

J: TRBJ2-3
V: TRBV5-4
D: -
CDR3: CASSLTTPSTDTQYF

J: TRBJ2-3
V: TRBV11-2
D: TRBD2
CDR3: CASSLGRGAGPSDTQYF

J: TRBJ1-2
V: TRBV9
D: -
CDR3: CASSKAVQGLGTF

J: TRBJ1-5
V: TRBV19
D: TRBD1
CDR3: CASSPTGGGNQPQHF

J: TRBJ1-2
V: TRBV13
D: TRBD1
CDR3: CASSLGRDSGYGYTF

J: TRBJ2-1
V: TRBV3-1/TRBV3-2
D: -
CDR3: CASSTRTGPQFF

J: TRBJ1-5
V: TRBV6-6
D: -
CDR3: CASSDHRVSNQPQHF

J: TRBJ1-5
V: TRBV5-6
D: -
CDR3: CASSFGLPEGQPQHF